These T cell receptor beta chains were read from a single sample in a study of immune evolution from preneoplasia to lung adenocarcinoma. Some clones are missing from TCRdb's copy, which holds only in-frame ones; the method was immunoSEQ multiplex PCR. The sample includes roughly 6,000 clones, roughly 81% of them seen just once. Sequencing used FFPE invasive lung adenocarcinoma tissue. These receptors came from a person between 45 and 65 years old with lung adenocarcinoma. The CDR3 runs from the conserved cysteine through the conserved F or W. The D gene is left open where the match is weak. Not every row has a clone size; where given, it reads once, few, many or a size class.

length,D,V,J,size,DNA,CDR3
15,TRBD2,TRBV4-2,TRBJ2-3,NA,TGTGCCAGCAGTCAGAGACTAGCGCGCACAGATACGCAGTATTTT,CASSQRLARTDTQYF
18,NA,TRBV9,TRBJ2-3,NA,TGTGCCAGCCCAGGCTTAGCGCCGACACACTTAAGCACAGATACGCAGTATTTT,CASPGLAPTHLSTDTQYF
14,NA,TRBV5-4,TRBJ2-3,NA,TGTGCCAGCAGCTTGGCTGGGACCGAGAATACGCAGTATTTT,CASSLAGTENTQYF
16,TRBD1,TRBV5-1,TRBJ1-1,NA,TGCGCCAGCAGCAGACAGACAGGGAACATGAACACTGAAGCTTTCTTT,CASSRQTGNMNTEAFF
16,TRBD1,TRBV14,TRBJ2-3,NA,TGTGCCAGCAGTTACGACGCGACAGGGTACACAGATACGCAGTATTTT,CASSYDATGYTDTQYF
15,TRBD2,TRBV4-1,TRBJ2-7,NA,TGCGCCAGCAGCCAGACTAGCGCTAGCTCCTACGAGCAGTACTTC,CASSQTSASSYEQYF
15,NA,TRBV27,TRBJ1-2,NA,TGTGCCAGCAGTCCCCACGGCGGAATTAACTATGGCTACACCTTC,CASSPHGGINYGYTF
11,NA,TRBV20-1,TRBJ2-3,NA,TGCAGTGCAGGCTTTGCTGATACGCAGTATTTT,CSAGFADTQYF
14,TRBD1,TRBV11-2,TRBJ2-5,NA,TGTGCCAGCAGCTTAGCCCGGGACAGGGCGACGGAGTACTTC,CASSLARDRATEYF
14,TRBD1,TRBV7-9,TRBJ2-5,NA,TGTGCCAGCAGTTCAACAGGGGGCTCAGAGACCCAGTACTTC,CASSSTGGSETQYF
13,TRBD2,TRBV5-4,TRBJ2-1,NA,TGTGCCAGCAGCACCAGCGGGAGGGATGAGCAGTTCTTC,CASSTSGRDEQFF
14,NA,TRBV2,TRBJ2-7,NA,TGTGCCAGCAGTGGAGAACGGGGGCCTGGCGAGCAGTACTTC,CASSGERGPGEQYF
14,TRBD1,TRBV28,TRBJ1-5,NA,TGTGCCAGCAGTTACCCAGGGGGCGGTCAGCCCCAGCATTTT,CASSYPGGGQPQHF
13,NA,TRBV10-3,TRBJ1-1,NA,TGTGCCAAGAGACAGTCGCCGAACACTGAAGCTTTCTTT,CAKRQSPNTEAFF
14,NA,TRBV7-9,TRBJ2-7,NA,TGTGCCAGCAGCGCGAGTTTGGGTATGGGCGAGCAGTACTTC,CASSASLGMGEQYF
14,NA,TRBV2,TRBJ2-2,NA,TGTGCCAGCAGATTGGGACTCTACACCGGGGAGCTGTTTTTT,CASRLGLYTGELFF
10,NA,TRBV5-4,TRBJ2-7,NA,TGTGCCAGCAGCACTAGGACTCCCAGCTTC,CASSTRTPSF
18,NA,TRBV9,TRBJ2-3,NA,TGTGCCAGCAGCGAGAGGGCCCGGAGGCGGGAAGGAACAGATACGCAGTATTTT,CASSERARRREGTDTQYF
14,NA,TRBV7-6,TRBJ2-5,NA,TGTGCCAGCAGCTTAAGACCAGGAGGGGAGACCCAGTACTTC,CASSLRPGGETQYF
15,NA,TRBV28,TRBJ2-1,NA,TGTGCCAGCAGTTTGGGGGGGGGCCTCTACAATGAGCAGTTCTTC,CASSLGGGLYNEQFF
14,TRBD2,TRBV29-1,TRBJ2-1,NA,TGCAGCGCCTCACTAGCGGGAGGCGGGAATGAGCAGTTCTTC,CSASLAGGGNEQFF
13,NA,TRBV7-9,TRBJ1-1,NA,TGTGCCAGCAGCTCTCTGAGGAACACTGAAGCTTTCTTT,CASSSLRNTEAFF
11,NA,TRBV30,TRBJ1-1,once,TGTGCCTGGAGTGTTGAGGGAGAAGCTTTCTTT,CAWSVEGEAFF
20,TRBD1,TRBV6-1,TRBJ1-5,NA,TGTGCCAGCAGTGAAAGGGTGGGACAGCATTTCGCGGGAATCAATCAGCCCCAGCATTTT,CASSERVGQHFAGINQPQHF
16,TRBD1,TRBV16,TRBJ2-5,NA,TGTGCCAGCAGCAGTTCCCCTTCAGGGGGTCGGGAGACCCAGTACTTC,CASSSSPSGGRETQYF
14,NA,TRBV15,TRBJ1-5,NA,TGTGCCACCAGCAGAGAACTTAGCAATCAGCCCCAGCATTTT,CATSRELSNQPQHF